These 26 T cell receptor beta chains share one sample of origin, sequenced in a study of STAT5B mutations in CD4+ large granular lymphocyte leukemia. Sequencing was performed with immunoSEQ multiplex PCR; in TCRdb, only in-frame clones are kept and a portion is missing. In the table there are around 24,000 clones, less than 80% of which are singletons. The sample comprised CD4+ T cells from blood buffy coats. The receptors shown here come from a human donor in good health.

The chain joins TRBV2 to TRBJ2-5; D is possibly TRBD2 (6 bases). The V gene's germline CDR1 is SNHLY and CDR2 FYNNEI. V lost 6 bases and J lost 1, with 12 bases in between. The CDR3 is 14 amino acids. CDR3 region: CASSPGLAQETQYF. In DNA, the CDR3 is TGTGCCAGCAGCCCGGGACTGGCCCAAGAGACCCAGTACTTC.

This clone was recorded a few times. The rearrangement joins TRBV6-6 to TRBJ1-1, with a tentative D call TRBD1 (5 bases). CDR1 MNHNY and CDR2 SVGAGI come from the germline V gene (reference sequence). The CDR3 consists of 16 residues. The germline V and J ends were trimmed by 0 bases and 5 bases, with 16 bases remaining between them. CDR3 in amino acids: CASSYSIRDAGTEAFF. The CDR3 DNA reads TGTGCCAGCAGTTACTCGATTCGGGACGCGGGGACTGAAGCTTTCTTT.

This chain connects TRBV5-6 to TRBJ1-5, with D possibly being TRBD1 (5 bases). The V gene lost 2 bases and the J gene lost 0 bases, with 9 bases spanning the gap. Germline CDR1 is SGHDT and CDR2 is YYEEEE. The CDR3 loop spans 15 amino acids. CDR3 nucleotide sequence: TGTGCCAGCAGCTTCGGGGGGATTAGCAATCAGCCCCAGCATTTT. It yields the protein CASSFGGISNQPQHF.

The chain joins TRBV6-5 to TRBJ2-3; D perhaps matches TRBD1 (7 bases). This CDR3 is 14 amino acids long. The germline V and J ends were trimmed by 10 bases and 3 bases, with 17 bases remaining between them. The germline CDR1 and CDR2 sequences are MNHEY and SVGAGI. In DNA form, the CDR3 reads TGTGCCACCCGACAGGGAGGTCGGACAGATACGCAGTATTTT. Its translation is CATRQGGRTDTQYF.

This clone appeared once. This rearrangement joins TRBV5-4 to TRBJ2-5; 7 nucleotides align to TRBD1. V shed 5 bases and J 3 bases; nucleotides not matched to a gene: 4. Germline V gene sequence: CDR1 SGHNT, CDR2 YYREEE (reference sequence). There are 13 residues in the CDR3. The CDR3 DNA reads as TGTGCCAGCAGTCATGACAGGGAAGAGACCCAGTACTTC. It translates to CASSHDREETQYF.

The CDR3 spells CASSLRANQPQHF. The CDR3 DNA follows: TGTGCCAGCAGCTTACGAGCGAACCAGCCCCAGCATTTT. The V call is TRBV7-2, the J call TRBJ1-5; D is unclear. V lost 2 bases to trimming and J lost 7 bases, with 9 bases between them. Per germline, CDR1 SGHTA and CDR2 FQGNSA. CDR3 length: 13 residues.

This clone was picked up a small number of times. The V and J genes are TRBV11-2 and TRBJ2-7, with 9 nucleotides matching TRBD1. Per germline, CDR1 SGHAT and CDR2 FQNNGV. V was clipped by 0 bases and J by 5 bases; unmatched bases: 8. This CDR3 contains 16 residues. The CDR3 loop reads CASSLEGTGRRNEQYF. In DNA form, the CDR3 reads TGTGCCAGCAGCTTAGAGGGGACAGGGAGGCGGAACGAGCAGTACTTC.

This chain uses TRBV29-1 with TRBJ1-1; D is uncertain. The CDR3 is made up of 13 amino acids. Per the germline V gene, CDR1 is SQVTM and CDR2 is ANQGSEA. V was shortened by 7 bases and J by 5 bases, with 17 bases between the two germline ends. The CDR3 is CSAHPSGKTEAFF. CDR3 DNA: TGCAGCGCACATCCTTCGGGCAAAACTGAAGCTTTCTTT.

This chain links TRBV5-5 with TRBJ1-5, with D unclear. Trimming took 1 base from V and 6 from J, leaving 8 bases between them. Germline CDR1 SGHKS, CDR2 YYEKEE (reference sequence). This CDR3 has 13 residues. This CDR3 reads CASSLILGQPQHF. The CDR3 coding sequence is TGTGCCAGCAGCTTGATCTTAGGTCAGCCCCAGCATTTT.

In its sample, this clone was seen a few times. The V gene is TRBV5-4, the J gene TRBJ2-7; 8 bases match TRBD2. The germline V gene has CDR1 SGHNT and CDR2 YYREEE (reference sequence). Trimming took 4 bases from V and 2 from J; bases not matched to a gene: 11. The CDR3 has 16 amino acids. The CDR3 reads CASSASSGGITYEQYF. In nucleotides, the CDR3 is TGTGCCAGCAGCGCGAGCAGCGGGGGAATCACCTACGAGCAGTACTTC.

CDR3 sequence reads: CASRLTDTQYF. CDR3 DNA sequence: TGTGCCAGCAGGTTAACAGATACGCAGTATTTT. This rearrangement joins TRBV11-2 to TRBJ2-3; the D is unclear. The CDR3 consists of 11 residues. Trimming stripped 6 bases from V and 3 bases from J, with 4 bases between. Per germline, CDR1 SGHAT and CDR2 FQNNGV.

This sequence joins TRBV7-8 and TRBJ2-7; D assignment may be TRBD1 or TRBD2 (5 bases each). CDR1 and CDR2 from the germline V gene are SGHVS and FQNEAQ. This CDR3 is built from 14 residues. The V and J ends lost 2 bases and 3 bases respectively, with 11 bases between them. The CDR3 loop reads CASSLMGTNYEQYF. CDR3 sequence (DNA): TGTGCCAGCAGCTTAATGGGGACCAACTACGAGCAGTACTTC.

CDR3 in amino acids: CATSRDHTDTQYF. The DNA of the CDR3 is TGTGCCACCAGCAGAGACCACACAGATACGCAGTATTTT. The chain uses TRBV15 and TRBJ2-3; D is unresolved. V lost 0 bases and J 2 bases, leaving 3 bases between the germline ends. Germline V CDR1 and CDR2: LNHNV, YYDKDF (reference sequence). This CDR3 is built from 13 residues.

The chain couples TRBV2 to TRBJ2-7, with 7 bases that match TRBD2. The length of the CDR3 is 14 residues. The germline V gene encodes CDR1 SNHLY and CDR2 FYNNEI. The V segment lost 8 bases and the J segment 0 bases; nucleotides outside the gene matches: 7. The CDR3 DNA sequence: TGTGCCAGCCGGGGGGACCTTACCTCCTACGAGCAGTACTTC. This sequence encodes CASRGDLTSYEQYF.

The gene calls are TRBV2 and TRBJ1-2, with D tentatively TRBD1 (5 bases). Germline V lookup: CDR1 SNHLY, CDR2 FYNNEI. V lost 2 bases and J 8 bases, leaving 15 bases between the germline ends. The CDR3 loop spans 14 amino acids. This chain's CDR3 is CASSEPLGWGGYTF. Written as DNA, the CDR3 is TGTGCCAGCAGTGAACCCCTTGGATGGGGGGGCTACACCTTC.

This sequence joins TRBV10-3 and TRBJ2-2, with TRBD1 identical over 7 bases. V trimming: 8 bases; J trimming: 5 bases; junction bases outside the gene matches: 14. The CDR3 covers 16 residues. Germline V gene data show CDR1 as ENHRY and CDR2 as SYGVKD. CDR3 bases: TGTGCCATCCGCTCCCTCAGACAGGGTGGAACCGGGGAGCTGTTTTTT. Its translation: CAIRSLRQGGTGELFF.

J is TRBJ1-2 and V is TRBV19; D gene ambiguous. V lost 1 base and J 1 base, leaving 13 bases between the germline ends. The V gene's germline CDR1 is LNHDA and CDR2 SQIVND (reference sequence). The CDR3 totals 16 residues. The CDR3 spells CASSIAVGSFNYGYTF. For the CDR3, the DNA is TGTGCCAGTAGTATAGCGGTGGGGTCCTTTAACTATGGCTACACCTTC.

The rearrangement joins TRBV27 to TRBJ1-1; D might be TRBD1 (6 bases). V was trimmed by 5 bases and J by 7 bases, leaving 14 bases between them. This CDR3 is built from 13 residues. Per the germline V gene, CDR1 is MNHEY and CDR2 is SMNVEV (reference sequence). This chain's CDR3 is CASSRKQGFEAFF. In DNA, the CDR3 is TGTGCCAGCAGTCGAAAACAGGGTTTTGAAGCTTTCTTT.

The V call is TRBV7-6, the J call TRBJ2-7; D not certain. The CDR3 contains 11 residues. Trimming left V 4 bases short and J 4 bases short, with 5 bases between. CDR1 and CDR2 (germline): SGHVS, FNYEAQ. The DNA of the CDR3 is TGTGCCAGCAGCTCGACGTACGAGCAGTACTTC. This translates into CASSSTYEQYF.

This clone came up a few times. V is TRBV19 and J is TRBJ1-1; TRBD1 matches at 7 bases. The germline gives CDR1 LNHDA, CDR2 SQIVND (reference sequence). Trimming removed 5 bases from V and 5 bases from J; junction bases left unmatched: 5. The CDR3 loop spans 13 amino acids. CDR3 sequence: CASSPIQGTEAFF. CDR3 DNA sequence: TGTGCCAGTAGTCCAATACAGGGGACTGAAGCTTTCTTT.

This clone was seen only once. The genes are TRBV29-1 and TRBJ2-2, with TRBD2 matching over 15 bases. Germline V gene data show CDR1 as SQVTM and CDR2 as ANQGSEA. This CDR3 comprises 17 residues. With V trimmed by 2 bases and J by 3 bases, 4 bases remained unmatched. Here the CDR3 reads CSVEWTSGGAYTGELFF. CDR3 in DNA: TGCAGCGTTGAATGGACTAGCGGGGGGGCCTACACCGGGGAGCTGTTTTTT.

The gene calls are TRBV11-3 and TRBJ1-1, with D perhaps TRBD1 (5 bases). V dropped 0 bases and J dropped 2 bases, with 13 bases sitting between them. The CDR3 covers 16 residues. In germline, CDR1 is SGHNT, CDR2 YENEEA. The CDR3 DNA reads TGTGCCAGCAGCTTAGAAACGAGGGACGGAAACACTGAAGCTTTCTTT. This codes for CASSLETRDGNTEAFF.

This clone has a handful of counts. This rearrangement joins TRBV10-3 to TRBJ1-5; D is unresolved. Germline-derived CDR1 and CDR2 are ENHRY and SYGVKD. V was trimmed by 4 bases and J by 3 bases, leaving 10 bases between them. CDR3 length: 14 amino acids. As DNA, the CDR3 is TGTGCCATCAGTGCGGCGGGAAACAATCAGCCCCAGCATTTT. This gives the protein CAISAAGNNQPQHF.

This rearrangement joins TRBV29-1 to TRBJ2-5; 11 nucleotides match TRBD2. The CDR3 is 14 amino acids. V shed 7 bases and J 4 bases; nucleotides not matched to a gene: 8. Germline CDR1 reads SQVTM; CDR2 reads ANQGSEA. The DNA for the CDR3 is TGCAGCGGGTCACTAGCGGGGGTATCAGAGACCCAGTACTTC. This codes for CSGSLAGVSETQYF.

V gene TRBV10-3 combines with J gene TRBJ2-7; TRBD2 is a possible D gene (6 bases). Germline V gene lookup returns CDR1 ENHRY and CDR2 SYGVKD. V lost 4 bases, J lost 1 base, and 8 bases lay in between. CDR3 length: 13 residues. CDR3 nucleotides: TGTGCCATCAGTGTTGGGGGGTCCTACGAGCAGTACTTC. As protein: CAISVGGSYEQYF.

This clone counts as medium-sized. The chain combines TRBV5-4 with TRBJ1-1, with TRBD1 matching over 7 bases. The ends lost 4 bases at V and 6 bases at J; junction bases unmatched: 6. This CDR3 comprises 13 residues. CDR1 and CDR2 from the germline V gene are SGHNT and YYREEE (reference sequence). CDR3 DNA: TGTGCCAGCAGCGGCCGGGACAGTGCTGAAGCTTTCTTT. It translates to CASSGRDSAEAFF.